A selection of T cell receptor beta chains follows, all from one sample in a study of radiotherapy plus CTLA-4 blockade in lung cancer. Clones were read by immunoSEQ multiplex PCR, and TCRdb kept only the in-frame ones, dropping some. The sample holds tens of thousands of clones, 78% seen once. Sequences were derived from peripheral blood, sampled from a patient treated with radiotherapy plus ipilimumab. These receptors were obtained from a human donor with non-small cell lung cancer who had a partial response to radiotherapy plus ipilimumab. Some clones in this sample may be carry-over from other donors' samples. The CDR3 runs from the conserved cysteine through the conserved F or W. A D gene is named only where the DNA matches it firmly. The size entry is marked missing in some rows and otherwise reads once, few, many or a size class.

D: TRBD2
V: TRBV30
J: TRBJ2-5
size: once
DNA: TGTGCCTGGACCCCCCTCACTAGCGATCGGACCCAGTACTTC
CDR3: CAWTPLTSDRTQYF

D: TRBD2
V: TRBV9
J: TRBJ2-4
size: -
DNA: TGTGCCAGCAGCGTAGCAGGACTAGCGGGCAACATTCAGTACTTC
CDR3: CASSVAGLAGNIQYF

D: TRBD2
V: TRBV5-1
J: TRBJ2-7
size: -
DNA: TGCGCCAGCAACCCTTCCTATAGCGGGAGGTCCTCCTACGAGCAGTACTTC
CDR3: CASNPSYSGRSSYEQYF

D: -
V: TRBV5-1
J: TRBJ1-2
size: -
DNA: TGCGCCAGCAGCTTTAACAGGGAAGGCTACACCTTC
CDR3: CASSFNREGYTF

D: -
V: TRBV7-2
J: TRBJ1-5
size: -
DNA: TGTGCCAGCAGCTTAGTCAGGGGAACGGGCAATCAGCCCCAGCATTTT
CDR3: CASSLVRGTGNQPQHF

D: TRBD2
V: TRBV11-3
J: TRBJ2-3
size: once
DNA: TGTGCCAGCAGCTTCCCACGGGGGGGTGCAGATACGCAGTATTTT
CDR3: CASSFPRGGADTQYF

D: TRBD2
V: TRBV7-3
J: TRBJ2-1
size: once
DNA: TGTGCCAGCAGCACCACTAGCGGGGCCTACAATGAGCAGTTCTTC
CDR3: CASSTTSGAYNEQFF

D: -
V: TRBV6-5
J: TRBJ1-3
size: few
DNA: TGTGCCAGCGGACTGCACTCTGGAAACACCATATATTTT
CDR3: CASGLHSGNTIYF

D: -
V: TRBV15
J: TRBJ1-6
size: -
DNA: TGTGCCACCAGCAGAGACAGGGGATCACCCCTCCACTTT
CDR3: CATSRDRGSPLHF

D: TRBD1
V: TRBV11-2
J: TRBJ2-7
size: -
DNA: TGTGCCAGCAGCACCCGGACAGGGACCGGAGACGAGCAGTACTTC
CDR3: CASSTRTGTGDEQYF

D: TRBD2
V: TRBV19
J: TRBJ2-1
size: once
DNA: TGTGCCAGTACCGCGGGGGGCAACAATGAGCAGTTCTTC
CDR3: CASTAGGNNEQFF

D: -
V: TRBV5-4
J: TRBJ2-3
size: many
DNA: TGTGCCAGCAGCTTTGGGGGGACAGATACGCAGTATTTT
CDR3: CASSFGGTDTQYF

D: -
V: TRBV4-2
J: TRBJ2-1
size: -
DNA: TGTGCCAGCAGCCAAGAGGCTAGCTTCCCCTACAATGAGCAGTTCTTC
CDR3: CASSQEASFPYNEQFF

D: TRBD2
V: TRBV7-7
J: TRBJ2-1
size: once
DNA: TGTGCCAGCAGCTTACAAGCGGGAGGGTACAATGAGCAGTTCTTC
CDR3: CASSLQAGGYNEQFF

D: TRBD1
V: TRBV5-4
J: TRBJ2-2
size: -
DNA: TGTGCCAGCACGCATCTAGGGGGCGGCGCCTTCACCGGGGAGCTGTTTTTT
CDR3: CASTHLGGGAFTGELFF

D: -
V: TRBV6-5
J: TRBJ1-2
size: -
DNA: TGTGCCAGCAGCTCAGGCGCCTATGGCTACACCTTC
CDR3: CASSSGAYGYTF

D: -
V: TRBV6-5
J: TRBJ1-3
size: -
DNA: TGTGCCAGCAGTTACTCGAGATCCAAGTCTGGAAACACCATATATTTT
CDR3: CASSYSRSKSGNTIYF

D: TRBD1
V: TRBV28
J: TRBJ1-6
size: few
DNA: TGTGCCAGCAGTTCTTATTGGACAGGAGCCTATAATTCACCCCTCCACTTT
CDR3: CASSSYWTGAYNSPLHF

D: -
V: TRBV5-1
J: TRBJ1-1
size: -
DNA: TGCGCCAGCAGCTTGGTAGGGGCCACTGAAGCTTTCTTT
CDR3: CASSLVGATEAFF

D: TRBD2
V: TRBV6-4
J: TRBJ2-1
size: many
DNA: TGTGCCAGCAGTGTAGCGGGGGGTGATTACAATGAGCAGTTCTTC
CDR3: CASSVAGGDYNEQFF

D: TRBD1
V: TRBV7-9
J: TRBJ1-6
size: many
DNA: TGTGCCAGCAGCGATGGACAGGGGGCCACCTATAATTCACCCCTCCACTTT
CDR3: CASSDGQGATYNSPLHF

D: -
V: TRBV5-4
J: TRBJ1-6
size: few
DNA: TGTGCCAGCAGCTTGGCCCCGGGTGGTCCCCTCCACTTT
CDR3: CASSLAPGGPLHF

D: -
V: TRBV2
J: TRBJ1-1
size: -
DNA: TGTGCCAGCAGTGAATTACGGGGGGGACCTGAAGCTTTCTTT
CDR3: CASSELRGGPEAFF

D: -
V: TRBV7-6
J: TRBJ2-2
size: -
DNA: TGTGCCAGCAGCTTGGACAGTCCGAACACCGGGGAGCTGTTTTTT
CDR3: CASSLDSPNTGELFF

D: -
V: TRBV7-9
J: TRBJ2-2
size: -
DNA: TGTGCCAGCAGCTTAGAAGGGGTTCCCAACACCGGGGAGCTGTTTTTT
CDR3: CASSLEGVPNTGELFF

D: -
V: TRBV5-1
J: TRBJ1-4
size: -
DNA: TGCGCCAGTCGATGGGAGAGCAATAATGAAAAACTGTTTTTT
CDR3: CASRWESNNEKLFF

D: TRBD1
V: TRBV7-9
J: TRBJ2-5
size: once
DNA: TGTGCCAGCAGCTTAGCGGCAGGGGGCCAAGAGACCCAGTACTTC
CDR3: CASSLAAGGQETQYF

D: TRBD2
V: TRBV6-4
J: TRBJ2-3
size: -
DNA: TGTGCCAGCAGTGACGCACTAGCGCTCACAGATACGCAGTATTTT
CDR3: CASSDALALTDTQYF

D: -
V: TRBV5-1
J: TRBJ1-1
size: -
DNA: TGCGCCAGCAGCTGGGAGTCTCAGTTGAACACTGAAGCTTTCTTT
CDR3: CASSWESQLNTEAFF

D: -
V: TRBV11-2
J: TRBJ2-2
size: -
DNA: TGTGCCAGCAGCCCCGGGGGCACCGGGGAGCTGTTTTTT
CDR3: CASSPGGTGELFF

D: -
V: TRBV21-1
J: TRBJ1-5
size: -
DNA: TGTGCCAGCAGCAAAGGGCTTAAAGGAGGACAGAATAGCAATCAGCCCCAGCATTTT
CDR3: CASSKGLKGGQNSNQPQHF

D: -
V: TRBV28
J: TRBJ2-7
size: once
DNA: TGTGCCATCAACGGTGGGCAGACCTACGAGCAGTACTTC
CDR3: CAINGGQTYEQYF

D: -
V: TRBV18
J: TRBJ2-7
size: once
DNA: TGTGCCAGCTCACCACCCGGGGTCCCCTACGAGCAGTACTTC
CDR3: CASSPPGVPYEQYF

D: TRBD2
V: TRBV18
J: TRBJ2-2
size: few
DNA: TGTGCCAGCTCACCACGGACCACTAGCGCCGGGGAGCTGTTTTTT
CDR3: CASSPRTTSAGELFF

D: TRBD2
V: TRBV7-9
J: TRBJ2-5
size: few
DNA: TGTGCCAGCACCCACCTGGGGAGGGAGGGAGAGACCCAGTACTTC
CDR3: CASTHLGREGETQYF

D: TRBD1
V: TRBV7-2
J: TRBJ1-6
size: -
DNA: TGTGCCAGCAGCCCCGGGACAGCTGACTATAATTCACCCCTCCACTTT
CDR3: CASSPGTADYNSPLHF

D: -
V: TRBV6-4
J: TRBJ1-5
size: -
DNA: TGTGCCAGCAGTTTTGACAGACTCTATAGCAATCAGCCCCAGCATTTT
CDR3: CASSFDRLYSNQPQHF

D: TRBD1
V: TRBV5-1
J: TRBJ1-1
size: -
DNA: TGCGCCAGCAGGGGACAGGGCGGCACTGAAGCTTTCTTT
CDR3: CASRGQGGTEAFF

D: TRBD1
V: TRBV6-1
J: TRBJ1-4
size: -
DNA: TGTGCCAGCAGCCACGGGGGGACAGGGGATGAAAAACTGTTTTTT
CDR3: CASSHGGTGDEKLFF

D: -
V: TRBV19
J: TRBJ1-5
size: -
DNA: TGTGCCAGTAGTTCAGGAACTAGCAATCAGCCCCAGCATTTT
CDR3: CASSSGTSNQPQHF

D: -
V: TRBV2
J: TRBJ1-5
size: -
DNA: TGTGCCAGCAGTTTCGACGGGACACTCAATCAGCCCCAGCATTTT
CDR3: CASSFDGTLNQPQHF

D: -
V: TRBV16
J: TRBJ2-1
size: once
DNA: TGTGCCAGCAGCCAAATAAACAGTGGCTACAATGAGCAGTTCTTC
CDR3: CASSQINSGYNEQFF

D: -
V: TRBV6-5
J: TRBJ1-1
size: -
DNA: TGTGCCAGCAGTTACAGGCGGTACACTGAAGCTTTCTTT
CDR3: CASSYRRYTEAFF

D: -
V: TRBV28
J: TRBJ2-7
size: -
DNA: TGTGCCAGCAGTTTGGGAGGATTAACGTACGAGCAGTACTTC
CDR3: CASSLGGLTYEQYF

D: -
V: TRBV2
J: TRBJ2-5
size: few
DNA: TGTGCCAGCAGTGCCAACCTAGCGCAAGAGACCCAGTACTTC
CDR3: CASSANLAQETQYF

D: -
V: TRBV4-3
J: TRBJ1-6
size: -
DNA: TGCGCCAGCAGCCAAGAGCCCCCCCGGGAACGAGACTCCTATAATTCACCCCTCCACTTT
CDR3: CASSQEPPRERDSYNSPLHF

D: -
V: TRBV5-6
J: TRBJ1-2
size: -
DNA: TGTGCCAGCAGCCAAATGAACATAAACTATGGCTACACCTTC
CDR3: CASSQMNINYGYTF

D: -
V: TRBV10-1
J: TRBJ2-7
size: -
DNA: TGCGCCAGCAACCAGTCCGAGCAGTACTTC
CDR3: CASNQSEQYF

D: TRBD1
V: TRBV5-1
J: TRBJ1-2
size: -
DNA: TGCGCCAGCAGCCGCAACCGGGACAGGGCGACTAACTATGGCTACACCTTC
CDR3: CASSRNRDRATNYGYTF

D: -
V: TRBV5-4
J: TRBJ1-1
size: few
DNA: TGTGCCAGCAGAAAGACGGGGAACACTGAAGCTTTCTTT
CDR3: CASRKTGNTEAFF

D: -
V: TRBV5-1
J: TRBJ2-3
size: -
DNA: TGCGCCAGCAGCTCCCAATCAGATACGCAGTATTTT
CDR3: CASSSQSDTQYF

D: TRBD1
V: TRBV7-9
J: TRBJ1-6
size: -
DNA: TGTGCCAGCAGCCTGTGGACAGGGAGACAATCACCCCTCCACTTT
CDR3: CASSLWTGRQSPLHF

D: -
V: TRBV7-2
J: TRBJ1-6
size: -
DNA: TGTGCCAGCAGCTTAGCGTTAGGGGACTCTCCACCCCTCCACTTT
CDR3: CASSLALGDSPPLHF